The 32 T cell receptor beta chains below all came from one sample that was sequenced in a study of T cells in Graves' hyperthyroidism and ophthalmopathy. The source material, RNA transcripts, was used to amplify TCR beta CDR3 regions. During a first-round RT-PCR of the TCR CDR3, the HTBI primer set was used. TCRdb re-called the multiplex PCR reads with MiXCR, one entry per CDR3 protein. The sample consists of 500,000 to 550,000 distinct CDR3 sequences, less than 20% of them appearing once. Specimen: blood. All receptors come from a middle-aged man with Graves' ophthalmopathy.

A word on this clonotype: A read error may produce the germline difference seen at one junction end. The chain employs TRBV6-4 and TRBJ1-6; 7 bases line up with TRBD1. The length of the CDR3 is 15 residues. Germline CDR1 and CDR2: MRHNA and SNTAGT. The CDR3 DNA is TGTGCCAGCAGTTACTCGACAGGGCAGAATTCACCCCTCCACTTT. Translating it yields CASSYSTGQNSPLHF.

This clonotype was observed many times. The gene calls are TRBV11-2 and TRBJ1-6; D gene uncertain. In germline, CDR1 is SGHAT, CDR2 FQNNGV. This CDR3 region has 14 residues. V lost 5 bases to trimming and J lost 10 bases, with 15 bases between them. CDR3: CASSSLLTNSPLHF. The CDR3 DNA reads as TGTGCCAGCAGCAGCTTGCTGACAAACTCACCCCTCCACTTT.

There are a few counts of this clonotype. The rearrangement uses TRBV6-2 or TRBV6-3 and TRBJ2-5, with 7 positions matching TRBD2. Germline lookup yields CDR1 MNHEY and CDR2 SVGEGT. V was pared by 1 base and J by 5 bases, with 7 bases of the junction left unmatched. This CDR3 region has 15 residues. The CDR3 nucleotides read TGTGCCAGCAGTTACTGGGGCTCCGGGAGGGAGACCCAGTACTTC. Protein: CASSYWGSGRETQYF.

The chain recombines TRBV20-1 with TRBJ2-3, with D uncertain. Germline V gene sequence: CDR1 DFQATT, CDR2 SNEGSKA (reference sequence). CDR3 length equals 14 residues. Trimming left V 2 bases short and J 3 bases short, with 12 bases between. The DNA of the CDR3 is TGCAGTGCTAGATTTGTAGGCCTGACAGATACGCAGTATTTT. The encoded protein is CSARFVGLTDTQYF.

The sample holds one count of this clonotype. This sequence joins TRBV7-2 and TRBJ1-5; 7 positions agree with TRBD1. V lost 5 bases, J lost 3 bases, and 7 bases stayed unmatched. Germline values: CDR1 SGHTA, CDR2 FQGNSA. The length of the CDR3 is 15 residues. The CDR3 nucleotides read TGTGCCAGCAGCCAACGACAGGGTTTCAATCAGCCCCAGCATTTT. It codes for CASSQRQGFNQPQHF.

This clonotype was counted at least ten times. The V gene is TRBV7-2, the J gene TRBJ1-6; possible D gene TRBD1, 5 bases. CDR1 is SGHTA, CDR2 FQGNSA, per germline. CDR3 size: 15 residues. V lost 5 bases and J 0 bases, leaving 8 bases between the germline ends. The CDR3 loop reads CASSLDSSYNSPLHF. DNA of the CDR3: TGTGCCAGCAGCCTAGACAGCTCCTATAATTCACCCCTCCACTTT.

This clonotype was seen more than once but under ten times. V and J are TRBV6-2 or TRBV6-3 and TRBJ2-5; TRBD2 matches at 7 bases. The germline gives CDR1 MNHEY, CDR2 SVGEGT. The CDR3 consists of 14 residues. Germline trimming cut 5 bases from V and 4 bases from J; bases unmatched to any gene: 7. The CDR3 loop reads CASSNHGGRETQYF. CDR3 nucleotide sequence: TGTGCCAGCAGTAACCACGGGGGGAGAGAGACCCAGTACTTC.

This clonotype was counted many times. The chain links TRBV18 to TRBJ1-1; D possibly corresponds to TRBD1 (5 bases). The CDR3 runs to 13 residues. V was pared by 2 bases and J by 3 bases, with 7 bases between. Germline CDR1 and CDR2: KGHSH and LQKENI. CDR3 sequence reads: CASSPTGHTEAFF. CDR3 bases: TGTGCCAGCTCACCAACGGGGCACACTGAAGCTTTCTTT.

In the case of this clonotype: At one boundary the junction diverges from the germline segment, which might be a read error. V and J are TRBV7-3 and TRBJ1-1; D unresolved. CDR3 size: 13 residues. Germline lookup yields CDR1 SGHTA and CDR2 FQGTGA. The CDR3 protein is CASSLTQNTVAFF. The CDR3 coding sequence is TGTGCCAGCAGCTTGACACAGAACACTGTAGCTTTCTTT. Drawing the rest from reference TRBV7-3 and TRBJ1-1, the complete variable domain is GAGVSQTPSNKVTEKGKYVELRCDPISGHTALYWYRQSLGQGPEFLIYFQGTGAADDSGLPNDRFFAVRPEGSVSTLKIQRTERGDSAVYLCASSLTQNTVAFFGQGTRLTVV.

The chain carries TRBV15 and TRBJ1-2, with TRBD1 identical over 9 bases. The V gene end was trimmed by 3 bases and the J gene end by 8 bases; junction bases not matched to a gene: 10. This CDR3 has 15 residues. Per germline, CDR1 LNHNV and CDR2 YYDKDF (reference sequence). Here the CDR3 DNA reads TGTGCCACCAGCAGGGCAGGAAACAGGGGGCTCGGCTACACCTTC. Translated: CATSRAGNRGLGYTF.

The J gene is TRBJ1-1, the V gene TRBV7-9; D is unclear. Germline V CDR1 and CDR2: SEHNR, FQNEAQ (reference sequence). CDR3 length equals 14 residues. V was pared by 1 base and J by 5 bases, with 11 bases between. For the CDR3, the DNA is TGTGCCAGCAGCTTAGATGGGGAAAGAACTGAAGCTTTCTTT. Residues: CASSLDGERTEAFF.

The chain carries TRBV11-1 and TRBJ2-3; 8 positions match TRBD2. Germline loops: CDR1 SGHAT, CDR2 FQDESV (reference sequence). This CDR3 is built from 17 residues. The trim removed 5 bases at V and 0 bases at J, leaving 10 bases unmatched. This chain's CDR3 is CASSQVSAGVSTDTQYF. CDR3 nucleotides: TGTGCCAGCAGCCAAGTGTCAGCGGGAGTAAGCACAGATACGCAGTATTTT.

The gene calls are TRBV24-1 and TRBJ2-7; 7 bases line up with TRBD1. CDR3 length: 13 residues. V was pared by 4 bases and J by 8 bases, with 7 bases of the junction left unmatched. From germline, CDR1 is KGHDR and CDR2 SFDVKD. The CDR3 sequence is CATSDPGQSQQYF. DNA of the CDR3: TGTGCCACCAGTGACCCGGGACAGTCACAGCAGTACTTC.

The V call is TRBV5-1, the J call TRBJ2-3, with D possibly TRBD1 on 5 matching bases. V was shortened by 0 bases and J by 2 bases, with 10 bases between the two germline ends. This CDR3 is built from 15 residues. CDR1 and CDR2 (germline): SGHRS, YFSETQ. The CDR3 region has the DNA TGCGCCAGCAGCTTGGGACAGCTGCACACAGATACGCAGTATTTT. Protein: CASSLGQLHTDTQYF.

Worth noting for this clonotype: A much bigger clone sits one base away, suggesting this may be a read error. The rearrangement links TRBV20-1 to TRBJ2-7; 14 nucleotides line up with TRBD2. This CDR3 region has 17 residues. The germline gives CDR1 DFQATT, CDR2 SNEGSKA (reference sequence). CDR3 DNA sequence: TGCAGTGCTAGAGACACCGGGACTAGCGGGAGTTCCTACGAGCAGTGCTTC. Translating gives CSARDTGTSGSSYEQCF.

This clonotype appeared a few times. This chain uses TRBV28 with TRBJ1-5; TRBD1 matches at 8 bases. The CDR3 sequence is 15 residues long. Germline lookup yields CDR1 MDHEN and CDR2 SYDVKM. The ends lost 7 bases at V and 4 bases at J; junction bases unmatched: 9. CDR3 loop: CASTQGARGNQPQHF. The DNA for the CDR3 is TGTGCCAGCACCCAGGGGGCTAGGGGGAATCAGCCCCAGCATTTT. Filled out from reference TRBV28 and TRBJ1-5, the complete variable domain reads DVKVTQSSRYLVKRTGEKVFLECVQDMDHENMFWYRQDPGLGLRLIYFSYDVKMKEKGDIPEGYSVSREKKERFSLILESASTNQTSMYLCASTQGARGNQPQHFGDGTRLSIL.

This clonotype was recorded at least ten times. This chain joins TRBV18 and TRBJ2-7, with 7 bases identical to TRBD1. V lost 4 bases, J lost 1 base, and 4 bases stayed unmatched. Germline-derived CDR1 and CDR2 are KGHSH and LQKENI. The CDR3 loop spans 14 amino acids. This CDR3 reads CASSQTGTSYEQYF. The CDR3 DNA reads as TGTGCCAGCTCACAGACAGGGACATCCTACGAGCAGTACTTC.

The rearrangement joins TRBV12-3 or TRBV12-4 to TRBJ1-2; D is undetermined. V was trimmed by 3 bases and J by 4 bases, leaving 12 bases between them. The CDR3 extends over 14 amino acids. CDR3 loop: CASSLWAATYGYTF. CDR3 DNA: TGTGCCAGCAGTTTGTGGGCGGCTACCTATGGCTACACCTTC.

This clonotype was counted between two and nine times. The chain uses TRBV6-1 and TRBJ2-4; tentative D call: TRBD1 (5 bases). V was trimmed by 8 bases and J by 8 bases, leaving 13 bases between them. The CDR3 length is 12 residues. CDR1 and CDR2 (germline): MNHNS, SASEGT. The CDR3, as DNA: TGTGCCAGCGACCCAGGGAAGGACATTCAGTACTTC. Protein product: CASDPGKDIQYF.

This clonotype was seen repeatedly, ten times or more. J is TRBJ2-3 and V is TRBV7-8; TRBD2 matches at 8 bases. J lost 2 bases, V lost 5 bases, and 12 bases had no gene match. CDR3 length: 17 residues. Germline loops: CDR1 SGHVS, CDR2 FQNEAQ. CDR3 DNA sequence: TGTGCCAGCAGCCTACAACGGGAGGGACGGTACACAGATACGCAGTATTTT. Its translation is CASSLQREGRYTDTQYF.

This clonotype occurred a few times. This chain links TRBV20-1 with TRBJ2-2; 9 bases are a match to TRBD2. Germline values: CDR1 DFQATT, CDR2 SNEGSKA (reference sequence). Unmatched junction bases numbered 11, after V lost 6 bases and J lost 6 bases. This CDR3 is 15 amino acids long. CDR3 loop: CSAPPAGGSSGELFF. Here the CDR3 DNA reads TGCAGTGCCCCTCCAGCGGGGGGTTCGTCCGGGGAGCTGTTTTTT.

The J gene is TRBJ1-1, the V gene TRBV27, with D possibly TRBD1 on 6 matching bases. Trimming removed 3 bases from V and 10 bases from J, with 12 bases in between. The CDR3 has 12 residues. In germline, CDR1 is MNHEY, CDR2 SMNVEV (reference sequence). The CDR3 loop is CASSFTTGRAFF. CDR3 in DNA: TGTGCCAGCAGTTTTACCACAGGGCGAGCTTTCTTT.

V gene TRBV29-1 combines with J gene TRBJ1-2, with D perhaps matching TRBD1 (6 bases). The CDR3 extends over 13 amino acids. The V and J ends lost 8 bases and 8 bases respectively, with 21 bases between them. Germline-derived CDR1 and CDR2 are SQVTM and ANQGSEA. In nucleotides, the CDR3 is TGCAGCCTTATATCCGGGGGCGCGGGGGGCTACACCTTC. It translates to CSLISGGAGGYTF.

In its sample, this clonotype was seen a few times. The chain uses TRBV2 and TRBJ2-7; D unclear. The CDR3 totals 14 residues. Germline CDR1 is SNHLY and CDR2 is FYNNEI. V lost 7 bases and J lost 3, with 16 bases in between. The CDR3 sequence: CASKVSAGNYEQYF. In nucleotides, the CDR3 is TGTGCCAGCAAAGTGTCAGCCGGAAACTACGAGCAGTACTTC.

Points on this clonotype: This may be a read error, as it is one base from a much larger clone. This likely comes from a read error, as the CDR3 has no conserved phenylalanine or tryptophan at its end. The chain recombines TRBV3-1 with TRBJ2-2; 12 nucleotides line up with TRBD2. The ends lost 4 bases at V and 7 bases at J; junction bases unmatched: 10. The CDR3 totals 17 residues. Germline lookup yields CDR1 LGHDT and CDR2 YNNKEL (reference sequence). CDR3 residues: CASSPLTSGSSIGELFS. For the CDR3, the DNA is TGTGCCAGCAGCCCCCTGACTAGCGGGAGTTCAATCGGGGAGCTGTTTTCT.

Ten or more counts support this clonotype. V is TRBV11-2 and J is TRBJ2-5; no definite D call. The CDR3 is 12 amino acids. CDR1 is SGHAT, CDR2 FQNNGV, per germline. Trimming shortened V by 6 bases and J by 7 bases, and 12 bases separated the two germline ends. The CDR3 nucleotides are TGTGCCAGCAGTATCCTCGCGAGGACCCAGTACTTC. Residues: CASSILARTQYF.

The rearrangement uses TRBV7-2 and TRBJ2-6; D is unresolved. The V gene lost 1 base and the J gene lost 0 bases, with 7 bases spanning the gap. The CDR3 has 16 amino acids. Germline CDR1 and CDR2: SGHTA and FQGNSA. CDR3 sequence reads: CASSLVRFSGANVLTF. DNA for the CDR3: TGTGCCAGCAGCTTAGTTCGGTTCTCTGGGGCCAACGTCCTGACTTTC.

This chain uses TRBV20-1 with TRBJ2-5; D perhaps matches TRBD2 (7 bases). Germline CDR1 reads DFQATT; CDR2 reads SNEGSKA (reference sequence). The CDR3 sequence is 14 residues long. Trimming took off 5 bases at V and 5 bases at J, with 18 bases between the two ends. The CDR3 loop is CSALLSKGGETQYF. The DNA of the CDR3 is TGCAGTGCTTTACTAAGCAAGGGGGGGGAGACCCAGTACTTC.

This clonotype was detected many times. The genes are TRBV3-1 and TRBJ1-4, with 7 bases that match TRBD1. Trimming at V came to 4 bases and at J to 3 bases, leaving 5 bases not matched to a gene. Germline V gives CDR1 LGHDT, CDR2 YNNKEL (reference sequence). This CDR3 has 15 residues. Here the CDR3 reads CASSLRGGSNEKLFF. In DNA form, the CDR3 reads TGTGCCAGCAGCCTCAGGGGGGGATCTAATGAAAAACTGTTTTTT.

This clonotype was recorded once. The rearrangement links TRBV2 to TRBJ2-7; 7 bases map to TRBD2. J gave up 2 bases and V 1 base, and 2 bases lay outside the gene matches. Germline assignment: CDR1 SNHLY and CDR2 FYNNEI. The CDR3 consists of 14 residues. This CDR3 is CASSEGAGAYEQYF. The CDR3 nucleotides read TGTGCCAGCAGTGAAGGGGCGGGGGCCTACGAGCAGTACTTC. The full variable domain, its missing parts supplied by reference TRBV2 and TRBJ2-7, is EPEVTQTPSHQVTQMGQEVILRCVPISNHLYFYWYRQILGQKVEFLVSFYNNEISEKSEIFDDQFSVERPDGSNFTLKIRSTKLEDSAMYFCASSEGAGAYEQYFGPGTRLTVT.

At least ten counts were recorded for this clonotype. The V call is TRBV6-1, the J call TRBJ2-1; weak D call: TRBD1 (6 bases). The CDR3 totals 16 residues. Germline V gene lookup returns CDR1 MNHNS and CDR2 SASEGT. The V and J ends lost 7 bases and 1 base respectively, with 17 bases between them. The DNA for the CDR3 is TGTGCCAGCACTAAATCGACAGGCCGTTCCTACAATGAGCAGTTCTTC. As protein: CASTKSTGRSYNEQFF.

This clonotype showed up just a few times. This chain uses TRBV10-1 with TRBJ1-5; 8 nucleotides align to TRBD1. The V segment lost 8 bases and the J segment 3 bases; nucleotides outside the gene matches: 6. The CDR3 runs 14 residues. Looked up from germline, CDR1 is WNHNN and CDR2 is SYGVQD (reference sequence). CDR3 sequence: CASRTGRDNQPQHF. The DNA of the CDR3 is TGCGCCAGCCGGACAGGGAGGGACAATCAGCCCCAGCATTTT.